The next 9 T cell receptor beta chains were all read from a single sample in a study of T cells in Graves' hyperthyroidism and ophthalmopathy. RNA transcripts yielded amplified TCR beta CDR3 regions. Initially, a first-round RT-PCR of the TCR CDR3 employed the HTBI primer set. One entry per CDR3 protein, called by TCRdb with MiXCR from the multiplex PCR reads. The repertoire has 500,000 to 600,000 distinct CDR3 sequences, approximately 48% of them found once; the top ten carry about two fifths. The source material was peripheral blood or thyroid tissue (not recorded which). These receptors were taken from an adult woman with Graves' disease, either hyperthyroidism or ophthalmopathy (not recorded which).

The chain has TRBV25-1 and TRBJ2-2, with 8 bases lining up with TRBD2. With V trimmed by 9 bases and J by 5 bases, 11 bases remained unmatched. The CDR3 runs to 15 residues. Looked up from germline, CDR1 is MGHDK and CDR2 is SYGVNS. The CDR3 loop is CASSPIAGPTGELFF. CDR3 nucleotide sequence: TGTGCCAGTTCTCCCATAGCGGGACCTACCGGGGAGCTGTTTTTT.

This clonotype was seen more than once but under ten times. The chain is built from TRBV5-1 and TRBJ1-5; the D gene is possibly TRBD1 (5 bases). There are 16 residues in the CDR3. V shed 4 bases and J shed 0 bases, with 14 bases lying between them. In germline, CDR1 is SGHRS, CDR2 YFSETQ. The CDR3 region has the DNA TGCGCCAGCAGCGCGGGACGGACTTATAGCAATCAGCCCCAGCATTTT. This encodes CASSAGRTYSNQPQHF.

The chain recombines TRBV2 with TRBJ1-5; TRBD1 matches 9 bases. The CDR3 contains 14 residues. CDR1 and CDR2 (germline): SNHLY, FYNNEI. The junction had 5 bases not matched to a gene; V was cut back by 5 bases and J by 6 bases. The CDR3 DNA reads TGTGCCAGCAGTACGGGACAGGGCCGTCAGCCCCAGCATTTT. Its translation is CASSTGQGRQPQHF.

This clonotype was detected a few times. CDR3 nucleotide sequence: TGTGCCAGCAGCGCCAGGGCAGGAGACATTCAGTACTTC. Encoded protein: CASSARAGDIQYF. The rearrangement links TRBV7-3 to TRBJ2-5; a possible D gene is TRBD1 (5 bases). The last part of the DNA fits TRBJ2-4 better; the J call may be wrong. Germline values: CDR1 SGHTA, CDR2 FQGTGA. This CDR3 contains 13 residues.

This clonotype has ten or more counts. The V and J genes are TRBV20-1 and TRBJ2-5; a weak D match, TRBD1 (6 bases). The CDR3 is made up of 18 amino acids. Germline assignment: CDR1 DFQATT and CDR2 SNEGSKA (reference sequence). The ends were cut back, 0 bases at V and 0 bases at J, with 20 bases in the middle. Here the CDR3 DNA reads TGCAGTGCTAGAGATCAAGGACAGCCTTTGACATACCAAGAGACCCAGTACTTC. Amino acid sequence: CSARDQGQPLTYQETQYF.

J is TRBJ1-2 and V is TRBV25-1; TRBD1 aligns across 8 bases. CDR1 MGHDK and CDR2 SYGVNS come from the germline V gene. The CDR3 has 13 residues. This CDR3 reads CARQGAGDYGYTF. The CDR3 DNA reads TGTGCTAGGCAGGGGGCTGGAGACTATGGCTACACCTTC.

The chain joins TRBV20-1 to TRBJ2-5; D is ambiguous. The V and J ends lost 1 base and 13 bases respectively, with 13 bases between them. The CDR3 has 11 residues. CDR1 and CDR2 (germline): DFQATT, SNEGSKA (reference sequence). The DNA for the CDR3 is TGCAGTGCTAGAGCAAGTGGGAATCGGTACTTC. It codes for CSARASGNRYF.

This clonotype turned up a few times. CDR3 in amino acids: CAISLTSRVQYF. CDR3 DNA: TGTGCCATCAGCCTGACTAGTCGCGTGCAGTACTTC. The chain is built from TRBV10-3 and TRBJ2-7, with TRBD2 as a possible D gene (6 bases). V gave up 6 bases and J gave up 9 bases, with 15 bases separating them. CDR3 length: 12 amino acids. Per the germline V gene, CDR1 is ENHRY and CDR2 is SYGVKD.

CDR3 sequence (DNA): TGTGCCAGCAGCCCTCTGGGGGAAGGGTATGGCTACACCTTC. It is translated as CASSPLGEGYGYTF. The chain carries TRBV11-2 and TRBJ1-2; a possible D gene is TRBD1 (5 bases). This CDR3 region has 14 residues. Trimming removed 5 bases from V and 5 bases from J, with 15 bases in between. Germline loops: CDR1 SGHAT, CDR2 FQNNGV.